Following are 16 T cell receptor beta chains from one sample sequenced in a study of cytomegalovirus exposure and HLA in healthy donors. It was with 60 Vbeta and 13 Jbeta primers that the PCR ran. The repertoire was sequenced with immunoSEQ multiplex PCR; TCRdb's copy has only in-frame clones and lacks some. This table has 90,000 to 110,000 clones, more than 80% appearing once. Sequencing was done on a sample of PBMCs. These receptors originate from a man aged 18 to 30 in good health and CMV-seronegative.

The rearrangement uses TRBV5-5 and TRBJ2-1, with 7 nucleotides matching TRBD1. There are 14 residues in the CDR3. Germline V gives CDR1 SGHKS, CDR2 YYEKEE (reference sequence). J lost 8 bases, V lost 0 bases, and 5 bases had no gene match. DNA for the CDR3: TGTGCCAGCAGCTTGGGACAGGGTAGGGATGAGCAGTTCTTC. Translation: CASSLGQGRDEQFF.

V gene TRBV11-2 combines with J gene TRBJ2-6; 10 bases match TRBD1. Germline CDR1 reads SGHAT; CDR2 reads FQNNGV. CDR3 length: 18 amino acids. The V and J ends lost 2 bases and 2 bases, in that order; junction bases with no gene match: 6. The CDR3 DNA reads as TGTGCCAGCAGCTTAAGGCGGACAGGGGGTACTGGGGCCAACGTCCTGACTTTC. Protein sequence: CASSLRRTGGTGANVLTF.

The chain has TRBV29-1 and TRBJ2-1, with TRBD2 matching 7 bases. From germline, CDR1 is SQVTM and CDR2 ANQGSEA. V lost 6 bases, J lost 6 bases, and 17 bases stayed unmatched. This CDR3 spans 16 amino acids. The CDR3 DNA reads as TGCAGCGTCGACTCTGATGGGAGGGGTCGGTTCAATGAGCAGTTCTTC. It yields the protein CSVDSDGRGRFNEQFF.

The rearrangement uses TRBV5-4 and TRBJ2-1; a weak D match, TRBD1 (6 bases). The length of the CDR3 is 12 residues. CDR1 SGHNT and CDR2 YYREEE come from the germline V gene (reference sequence). Trimming removed 2 bases from V and 8 bases from J, with 8 bases in between. The CDR3 is CASSFRGDEQFF. CDR3 nucleotide sequence: TGTGCCAGCAGCTTCAGGGGCGATGAGCAGTTCTTC.

The chain carries TRBV7-9 and TRBJ1-2; no clear D gene. This CDR3 has 13 residues. The germline CDR1 and CDR2 sequences are SEHNR and FQNEAQ (reference sequence). Trimming shortened V by 3 bases and J by 2 bases, and 7 bases separated the two germline ends. The CDR3 here is CASSFGENYGYTF. CDR3 DNA sequence: TGTGCCAGCAGCTTCGGGGAAAACTATGGCTACACCTTC.

V and J are TRBV5-4 and TRBJ1-4; D call uncertain. The length of the CDR3 is 12 residues. Trimming removed 2 bases at V and 8 bases at J, with 7 bases between. CDR1 is SGHNT and CDR2 is YYREEE in the germline V gene (reference sequence). CDR3 residues: CASSFGHEKLFF. In nucleotides, the CDR3 is TGTGCCAGCAGCTTTGGGCACGAAAAACTGTTTTTT.

This clone was observed a handful of times. Relative to the germline gene, one junction end is altered; a read error may explain this. The rearrangement uses TRBV5-4 and TRBJ1-1; no definite D call. The V gene's germline CDR1 is SGHNT and CDR2 YYREEE (reference sequence). The CDR3 length is 14 residues. The CDR3 sequence is CASSTRTGNAEAFF. The CDR3 DNA follows: TGTGCCAGCAGCACCAGAACGGGGAACGCTGAAGCTTTCTTT. Full variable domain (outside the CDR3, taken from reference TRBV5-4 and TRBJ1-1): ETGVTQSPTHLIKTRGQQVTLRCSSQSGHNTVSWYQQALGQGPQFIFQYYREEENGRGNFPPRFSGLQFPNYSSELNVNALELDDSALYLCASSTRTGNAEAFFGQGTRLTVV.

The gene calls are TRBV6-6 and TRBJ1-1; D is unclear. This CDR3 contains 15 residues. Trimming pared 2 bases from V and 1 base from J, leaving 11 bases between. Germline CDR1 MNHNY, CDR2 SVGAGI (reference sequence). The CDR3 DNA is TGTGCCAGCAGTTACGGTGGCAGGCCGAACACTGAAGCTTTCTTT. The encoded protein is CASSYGGRPNTEAFF.

About this clone itself: One end of the junction fails to match germline, which may point to a read error. CDR3 amino acids: CASSLGTGSSHEQYF. Written as DNA, the CDR3 is TGTGCCAGCAGCTTGGGGACAGGGAGCTCCCACGAGCAGTACTTC. The chain links TRBV5-4 to TRBJ2-7, with 8 bases lining up with TRBD1. The length of the CDR3 is 15 residues. The germline V gene encodes CDR1 SGHNT and CDR2 YYREEE (reference sequence).

J is TRBJ2-3 and V is TRBV4-3; 8 nucleotides align to TRBD2. The CDR3 has 15 residues. Unmatched junction bases numbered 2, after V lost 3 bases and J lost 0 bases. Germline values: CDR1 LGHNA, CDR2 YSLEER. The chain's CDR3 is CASSHPSGSTDTQYF. The CDR3, as DNA: TGCGCCAGCAGCCACCCTAGCGGGAGCACAGATACGCAGTATTTT.

The V call is TRBV9, the J call TRBJ2-2, with D possibly being TRBD1 (5 bases). The CDR3 contains 16 residues. In germline, CDR1 is SGDLS, CDR2 YYNGEE. Trimming cost V 3 bases and J 1 base, with 13 bases left between them. This CDR3 reads CASSAVGAGNTGELFF. The CDR3 region has the DNA TGTGCCAGCAGCGCCGTTGGGGCCGGGAACACCGGGGAGCTGTTTTTT.

The V call is TRBV6-5, the J call TRBJ1-6, with D possibly TRBD1 on 5 matching bases. V was trimmed by 5 bases and J by 9 bases, leaving 14 bases between them. The V gene's germline CDR1 is MNHEY and CDR2 SVGAGI. CDR3 length equals 14 residues. As DNA, the CDR3 is TGTGCCAGCAGTGAGGGGAGGGGTAGTTCACCCCTCCACTTT. Translating it yields CASSEGRGSSPLHF.

The chain couples TRBV4-1 to TRBJ2-3; 12 nucleotides align to TRBD2. Germline values: CDR1 MGHRA, CDR2 YSYEKL. V was clipped by 0 bases and J by 4 bases; unmatched bases: 5. CDR3 length: 17 residues. The CDR3 is CASSQDRLAGVPDTQYF. The CDR3 DNA reads as TGCGCCAGCAGCCAAGACAGACTAGCGGGAGTCCCAGATACGCAGTATTTT.

The V and J genes are TRBV20-1 and TRBJ2-1, with D possibly TRBD1 on 6 matching bases. Germline values: CDR1 DFQATT, CDR2 SNEGSKA (reference sequence). V was shortened by 6 bases and J by 9 bases, with 12 bases between the two germline ends. CDR3 length: 11 amino acids. DNA of the CDR3: TGCAGTGCAAGGGGGTCGGGTGAGCAGTTCTTC. Residues: CSARGSGEQFF.

The chain couples TRBV19 to TRBJ2-4; D possibly corresponds to TRBD1 (6 bases). The CDR3 is 15 residues long. Trimming took 6 bases from V and 0 from J, leaving 12 bases between them. In germline, CDR1 is LNHDA, CDR2 SQIVND (reference sequence). As DNA, the CDR3 is TGTGCCAGTAGCCGGGACAACCTAGCCAAAAACATTCAGTACTTC. Encoded protein: CASSRDNLAKNIQYF.

The V and J genes are TRBV19 and TRBJ2-7; weak D call: TRBD1 (5 bases). V shed 3 bases and J shed 6 bases, with 12 bases lying between them. Germline V gene sequence: CDR1 LNHDA, CDR2 SQIVND (reference sequence). CDR3 size: 13 residues. The CDR3 DNA reads TGTGCCAGTAGTATGGGGCAGGGCGGCGAGCAGTACTTC. Translating it yields CASSMGQGGEQYF.